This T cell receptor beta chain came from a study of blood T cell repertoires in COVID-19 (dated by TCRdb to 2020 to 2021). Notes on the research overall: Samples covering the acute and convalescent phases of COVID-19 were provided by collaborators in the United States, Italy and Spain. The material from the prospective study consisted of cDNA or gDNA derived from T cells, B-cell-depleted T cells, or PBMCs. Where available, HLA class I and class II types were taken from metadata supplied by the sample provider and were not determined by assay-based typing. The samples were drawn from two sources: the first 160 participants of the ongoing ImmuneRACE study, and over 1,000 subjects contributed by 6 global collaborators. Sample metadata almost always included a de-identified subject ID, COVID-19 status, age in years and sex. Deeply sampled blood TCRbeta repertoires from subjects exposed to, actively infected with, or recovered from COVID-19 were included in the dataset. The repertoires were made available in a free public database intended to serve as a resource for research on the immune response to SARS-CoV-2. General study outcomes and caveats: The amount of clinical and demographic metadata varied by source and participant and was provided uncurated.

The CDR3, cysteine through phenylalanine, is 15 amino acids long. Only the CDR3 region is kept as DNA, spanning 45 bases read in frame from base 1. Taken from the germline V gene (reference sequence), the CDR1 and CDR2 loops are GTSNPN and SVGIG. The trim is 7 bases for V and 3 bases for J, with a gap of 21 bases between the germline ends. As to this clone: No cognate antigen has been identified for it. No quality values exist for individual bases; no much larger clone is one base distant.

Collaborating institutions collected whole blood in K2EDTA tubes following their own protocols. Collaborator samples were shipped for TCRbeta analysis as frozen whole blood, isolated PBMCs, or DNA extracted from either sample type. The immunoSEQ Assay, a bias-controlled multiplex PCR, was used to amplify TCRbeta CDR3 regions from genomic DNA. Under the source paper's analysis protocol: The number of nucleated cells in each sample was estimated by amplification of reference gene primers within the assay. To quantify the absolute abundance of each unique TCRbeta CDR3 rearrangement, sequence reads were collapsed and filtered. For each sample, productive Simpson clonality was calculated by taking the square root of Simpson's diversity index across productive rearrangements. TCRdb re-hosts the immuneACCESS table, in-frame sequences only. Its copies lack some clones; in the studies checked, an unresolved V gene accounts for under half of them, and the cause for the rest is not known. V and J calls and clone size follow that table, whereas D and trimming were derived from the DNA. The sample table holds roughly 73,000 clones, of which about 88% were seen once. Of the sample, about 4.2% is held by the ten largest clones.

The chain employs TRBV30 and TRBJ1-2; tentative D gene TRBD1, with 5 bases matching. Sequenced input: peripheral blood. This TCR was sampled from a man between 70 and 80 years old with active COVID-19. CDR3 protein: CASGGGDSWDYGYTF. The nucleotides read TGTGCCTCGGGCGGGGGAGACTCCTGGGACTATGGCTACACCTTC.